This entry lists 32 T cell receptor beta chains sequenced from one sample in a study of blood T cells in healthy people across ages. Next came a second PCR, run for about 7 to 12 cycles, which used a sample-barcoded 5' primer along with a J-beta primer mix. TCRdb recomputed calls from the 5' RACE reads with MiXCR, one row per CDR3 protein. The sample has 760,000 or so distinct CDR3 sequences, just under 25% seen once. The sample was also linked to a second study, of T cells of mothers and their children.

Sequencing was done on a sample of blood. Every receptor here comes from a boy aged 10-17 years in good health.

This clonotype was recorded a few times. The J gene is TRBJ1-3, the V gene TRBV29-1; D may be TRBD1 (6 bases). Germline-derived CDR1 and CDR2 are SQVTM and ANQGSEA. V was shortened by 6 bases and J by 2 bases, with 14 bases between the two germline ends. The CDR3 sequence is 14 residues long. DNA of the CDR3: TGCAGCGTAGACACCGACAGGACTGGAAACACCATATATTTT. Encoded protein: CSVDTDRTGNTIYF.

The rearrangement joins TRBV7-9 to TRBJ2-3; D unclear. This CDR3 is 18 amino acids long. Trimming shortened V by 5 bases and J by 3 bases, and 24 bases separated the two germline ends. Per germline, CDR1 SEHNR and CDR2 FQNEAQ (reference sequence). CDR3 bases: TGTGCCAGCAGCCCCACTTTGGGCCCCATGTTGCGGACAGATACGCAGTATTTT. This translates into CASSPTLGPMLRTDTQYF. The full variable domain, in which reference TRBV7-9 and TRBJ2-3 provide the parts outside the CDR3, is DTGVSQNPRHKITKRGQNVTFRCDPISEHNRLYWYRQTLGQGPEFLTYFQNEAQLEKSRLLSDRFSAERPKGSFSTLEIQRTEQGDSAMYLCASSPTLGPMLRTDTQYFGPGTRLTVL.

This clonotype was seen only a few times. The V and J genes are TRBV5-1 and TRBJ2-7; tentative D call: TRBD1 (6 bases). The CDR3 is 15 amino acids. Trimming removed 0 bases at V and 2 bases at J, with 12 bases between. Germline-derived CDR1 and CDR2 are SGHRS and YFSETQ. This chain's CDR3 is CASSLDYRETYEQYF. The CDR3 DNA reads TGCGCCAGCAGCTTGGACTACAGGGAAACCTACGAGCAGTACTTC.

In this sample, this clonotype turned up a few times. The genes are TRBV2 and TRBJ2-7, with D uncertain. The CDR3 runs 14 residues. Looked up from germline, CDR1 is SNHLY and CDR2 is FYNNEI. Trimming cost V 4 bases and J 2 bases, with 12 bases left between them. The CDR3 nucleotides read TGTGCCAGCAGTGGAAGTCGGAAGGCCTACGAGCAGTACTTC. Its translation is CASSGSRKAYEQYF.

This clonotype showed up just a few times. The CDR3, as DNA: TGTGCCAGCAGTTCACAGGGGGCGAGCAATCAGCCCCAGCATTTT. It codes for CASSSQGASNQPQHF. The chain links TRBV5-6 to TRBJ1-5; the match to TRBD1 covers 9 bases. V dropped 5 bases and J dropped 1; count of bases not matched to a gene: 4. The length of the CDR3 is 15 residues. Germline assignment: CDR1 SGHDT and CDR2 YYEEEE.

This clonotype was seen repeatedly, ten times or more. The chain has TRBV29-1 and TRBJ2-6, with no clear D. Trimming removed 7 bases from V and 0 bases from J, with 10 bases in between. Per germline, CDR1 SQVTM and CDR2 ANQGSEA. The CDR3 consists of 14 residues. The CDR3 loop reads CSALTDSGANVLTF. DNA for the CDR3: TGCAGCGCACTGACGGACTCTGGGGCCAACGTCCTGACTTTC.

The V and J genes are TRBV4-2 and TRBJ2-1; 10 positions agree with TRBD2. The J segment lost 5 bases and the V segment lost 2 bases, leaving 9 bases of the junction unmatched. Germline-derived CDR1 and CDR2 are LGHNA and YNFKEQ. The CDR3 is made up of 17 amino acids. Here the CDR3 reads CASSQHQGAGGDNEQFF. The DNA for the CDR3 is TGTGCCAGCAGCCAACATCAGGGAGCGGGAGGGGACAATGAGCAGTTCTTC.

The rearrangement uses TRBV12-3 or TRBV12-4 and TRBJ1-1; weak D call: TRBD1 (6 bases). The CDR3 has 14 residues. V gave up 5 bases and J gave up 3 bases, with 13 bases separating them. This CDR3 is CASSAWGRDTEAFF. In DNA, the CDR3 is TGTGCCAGCAGTGCGTGGGGGCGCGACACTGAAGCTTTCTTT.

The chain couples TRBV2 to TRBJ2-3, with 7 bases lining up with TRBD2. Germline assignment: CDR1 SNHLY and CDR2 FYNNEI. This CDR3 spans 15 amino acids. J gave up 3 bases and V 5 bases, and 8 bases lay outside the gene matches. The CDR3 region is CASSKTSLLTDTQYF. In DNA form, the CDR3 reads TGTGCCAGCAGTAAGACTAGCCTTCTTACAGATACGCAGTATTTT. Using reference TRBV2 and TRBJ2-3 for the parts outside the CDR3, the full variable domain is EPEVTQTPSHQVTQMGQEVILRCVPISNHLYFYWYRQILGQKVEFLVSFYNNEISEKSEIFDDQFSVERPDGSNFTLKIRSTKLEDSAMYFCASSKTSLLTDTQYFGPGTRLTVL.

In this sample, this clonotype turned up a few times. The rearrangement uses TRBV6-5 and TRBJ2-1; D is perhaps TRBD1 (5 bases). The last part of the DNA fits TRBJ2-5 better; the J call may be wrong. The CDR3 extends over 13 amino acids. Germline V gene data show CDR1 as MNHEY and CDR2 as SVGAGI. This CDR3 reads CASGGQLEETQYF. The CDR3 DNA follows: TGTGCCAGCGGTGGACAACTCGAAGAGACCCAGTACTTC.

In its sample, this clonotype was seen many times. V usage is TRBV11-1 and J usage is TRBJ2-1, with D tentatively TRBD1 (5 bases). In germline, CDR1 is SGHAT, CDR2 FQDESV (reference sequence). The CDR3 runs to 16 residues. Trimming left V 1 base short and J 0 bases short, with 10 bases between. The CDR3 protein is CASSLEGLSSYNEQFF. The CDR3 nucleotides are TGTGCCAGCAGCTTAGAGGGGCTCAGCTCCTACAATGAGCAGTTCTTC.

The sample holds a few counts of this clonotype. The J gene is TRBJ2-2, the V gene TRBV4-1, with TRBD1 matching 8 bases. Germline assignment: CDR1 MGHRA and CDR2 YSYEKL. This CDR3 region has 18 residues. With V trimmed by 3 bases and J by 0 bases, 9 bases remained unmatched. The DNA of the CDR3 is TGCGCCAGCAGCCACCCAGGGGGCGGACCATCGAACACCGGGGAGCTGTTTTTT. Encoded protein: CASSHPGGGPSNTGELFF.

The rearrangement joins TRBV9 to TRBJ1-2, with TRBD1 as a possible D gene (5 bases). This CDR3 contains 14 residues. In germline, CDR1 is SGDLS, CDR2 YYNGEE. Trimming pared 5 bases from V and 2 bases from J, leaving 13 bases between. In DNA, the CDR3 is TGTGCCAGCAGTCCCCGGGACGGAAACTATGGCTACACCTTC. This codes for CASSPRDGNYGYTF.

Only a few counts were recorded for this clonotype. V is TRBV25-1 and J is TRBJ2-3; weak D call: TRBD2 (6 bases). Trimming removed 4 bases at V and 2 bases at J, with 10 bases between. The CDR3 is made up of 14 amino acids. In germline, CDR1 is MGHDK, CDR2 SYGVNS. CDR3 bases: TGTGCCAGCAGTGTCGCGGGACTCACAGATACGCAGTATTTT. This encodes CASSVAGLTDTQYF.

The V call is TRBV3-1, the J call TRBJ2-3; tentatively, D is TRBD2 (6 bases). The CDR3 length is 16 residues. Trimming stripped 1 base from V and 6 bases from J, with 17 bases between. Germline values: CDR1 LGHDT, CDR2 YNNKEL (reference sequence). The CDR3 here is CASSQGPSRTIDTQYF. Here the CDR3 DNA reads TGTGCCAGCAGCCAAGGCCCTTCGAGGACTATCGATACGCAGTATTTT.

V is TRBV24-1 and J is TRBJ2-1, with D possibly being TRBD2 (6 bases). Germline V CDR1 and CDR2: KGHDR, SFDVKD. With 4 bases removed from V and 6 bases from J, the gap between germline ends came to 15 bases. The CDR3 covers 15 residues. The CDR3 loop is CATSDPGRDLNEQFF. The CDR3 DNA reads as TGTGCCACCAGTGACCCCGGGCGGGATCTCAATGAGCAGTTCTTC.

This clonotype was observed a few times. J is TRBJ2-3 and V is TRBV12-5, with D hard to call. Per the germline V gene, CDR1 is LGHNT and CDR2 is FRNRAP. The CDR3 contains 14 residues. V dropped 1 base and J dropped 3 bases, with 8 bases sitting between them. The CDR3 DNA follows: TGTGCTAGTGGTTTGGGAGGTATAACAGATACGCAGTATTTT. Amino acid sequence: CASGLGGITDTQYF.

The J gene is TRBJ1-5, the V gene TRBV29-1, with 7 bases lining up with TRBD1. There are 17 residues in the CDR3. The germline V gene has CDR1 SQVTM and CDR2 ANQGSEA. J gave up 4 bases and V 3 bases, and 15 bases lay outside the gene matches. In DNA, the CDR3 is TGCAGCGTTGATCGCATAAGGACAGGCGAAGGAAATCAGCCCCAGCATTTT. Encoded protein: CSVDRIRTGEGNQPQHF.

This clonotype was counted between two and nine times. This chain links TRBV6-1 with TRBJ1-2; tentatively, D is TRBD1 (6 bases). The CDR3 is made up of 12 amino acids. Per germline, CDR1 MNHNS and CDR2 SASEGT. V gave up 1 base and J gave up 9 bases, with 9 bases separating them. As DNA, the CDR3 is TGTGCCAGCAGTGAAGGACAGGCTCGCTACACCTTC. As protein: CASSEGQARYTF.

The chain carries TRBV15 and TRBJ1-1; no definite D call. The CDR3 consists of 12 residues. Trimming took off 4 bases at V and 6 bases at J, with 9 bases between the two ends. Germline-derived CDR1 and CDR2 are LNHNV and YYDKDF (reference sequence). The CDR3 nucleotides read TGTGCCACCAGCAAAGGCGGCGCTGAAGCTTTCTTT. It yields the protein CATSKGGAEAFF.

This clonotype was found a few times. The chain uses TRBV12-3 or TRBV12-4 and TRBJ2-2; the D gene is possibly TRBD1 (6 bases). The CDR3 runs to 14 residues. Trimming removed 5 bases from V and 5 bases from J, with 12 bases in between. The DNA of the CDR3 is TGTGCCAGCAGTGCCGGACAGACAACCGGGGAGCTGTTTTTT. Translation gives CASSAGQTTGELFF.

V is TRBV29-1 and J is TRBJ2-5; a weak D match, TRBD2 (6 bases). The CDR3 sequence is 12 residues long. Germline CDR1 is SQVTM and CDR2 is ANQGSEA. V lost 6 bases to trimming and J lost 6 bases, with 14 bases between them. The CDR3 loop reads CSVGDLVKTQYF. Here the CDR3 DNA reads TGCAGCGTCGGGGACTTGGTAAAGACCCAGTACTTC.

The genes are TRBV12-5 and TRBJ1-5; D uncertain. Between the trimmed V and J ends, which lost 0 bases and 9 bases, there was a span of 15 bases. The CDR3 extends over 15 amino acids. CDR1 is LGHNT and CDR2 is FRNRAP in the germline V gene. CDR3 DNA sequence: TGTGCTAGTGGTTTGGTAGCTCTGGGAGATCGGCCCCAGCATTTT. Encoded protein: CASGLVALGDRPQHF.

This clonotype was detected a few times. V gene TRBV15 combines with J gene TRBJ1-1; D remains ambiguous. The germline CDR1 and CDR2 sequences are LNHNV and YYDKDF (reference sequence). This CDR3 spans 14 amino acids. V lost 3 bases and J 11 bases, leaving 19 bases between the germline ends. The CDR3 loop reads CATSSSDGGKGAFF. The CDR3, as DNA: TGTGCCACCAGCAGCTCAGATGGCGGGAAGGGTGCTTTCTTT.

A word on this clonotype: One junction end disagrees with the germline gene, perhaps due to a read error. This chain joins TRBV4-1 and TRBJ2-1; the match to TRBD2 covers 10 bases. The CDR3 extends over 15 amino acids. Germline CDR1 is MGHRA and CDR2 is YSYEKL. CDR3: CATSPSGGYYNEQFF. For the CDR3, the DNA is TGCGCCACCAGCCCTAGCGGGGGATATTACAATGAGCAGTTCTTC.

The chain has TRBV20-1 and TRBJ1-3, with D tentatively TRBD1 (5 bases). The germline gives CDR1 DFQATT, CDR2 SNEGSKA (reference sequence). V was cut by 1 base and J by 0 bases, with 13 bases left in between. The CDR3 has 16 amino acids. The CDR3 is CSARGTRQPSGNTIYF. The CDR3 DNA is TGCAGTGCTAGAGGGACCAGACAGCCCTCTGGAAACACCATATATTTT.

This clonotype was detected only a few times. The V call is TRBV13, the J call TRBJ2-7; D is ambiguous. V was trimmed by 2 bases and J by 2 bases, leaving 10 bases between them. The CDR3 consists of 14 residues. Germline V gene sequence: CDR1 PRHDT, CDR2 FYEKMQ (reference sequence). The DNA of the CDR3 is TGTGCCAGCAGCTTATCCGACTTAACCTACGAGCAGTACTTC. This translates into CASSLSDLTYEQYF.

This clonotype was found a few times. The CDR3 region is CASSFSSSGGADTQYF. The CDR3 DNA follows: TGTGCCAGCAGCTTTTCGTCTAGCGGGGGGGCAGATACGCAGTATTTT. The rearrangement joins TRBV13 to TRBJ2-3; 12 nucleotides align to TRBD2. The CDR3 runs to 16 residues. V shed 3 bases and J 4 bases; nucleotides not matched to a gene: 5. Germline lookup yields CDR1 PRHDT and CDR2 FYEKMQ (reference sequence).

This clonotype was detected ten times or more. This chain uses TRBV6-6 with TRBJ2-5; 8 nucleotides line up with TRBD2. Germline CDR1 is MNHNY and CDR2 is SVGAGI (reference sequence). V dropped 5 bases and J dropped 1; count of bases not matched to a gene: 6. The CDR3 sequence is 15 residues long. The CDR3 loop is CASSLPRGGQETQYF. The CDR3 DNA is TGTGCCAGCAGTCTACCCCGGGGGGGCCAAGAGACCCAGTACTTC.

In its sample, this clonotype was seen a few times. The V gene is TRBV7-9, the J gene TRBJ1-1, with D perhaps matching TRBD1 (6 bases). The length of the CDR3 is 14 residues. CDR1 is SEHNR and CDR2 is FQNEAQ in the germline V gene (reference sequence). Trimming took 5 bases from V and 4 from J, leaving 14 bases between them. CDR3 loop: CASSITDRFTEAFF. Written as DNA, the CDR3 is TGTGCCAGCAGCATAACCGACAGGTTCACTGAAGCTTTCTTT.

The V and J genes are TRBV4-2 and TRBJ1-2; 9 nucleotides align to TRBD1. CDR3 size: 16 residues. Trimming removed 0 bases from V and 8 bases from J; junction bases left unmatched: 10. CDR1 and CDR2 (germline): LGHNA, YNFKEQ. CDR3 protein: CASSQDPQGAERGYTF. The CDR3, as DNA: TGTGCCAGCAGCCAAGACCCACAGGGGGCGGAGAGGGGCTACACCTTC.

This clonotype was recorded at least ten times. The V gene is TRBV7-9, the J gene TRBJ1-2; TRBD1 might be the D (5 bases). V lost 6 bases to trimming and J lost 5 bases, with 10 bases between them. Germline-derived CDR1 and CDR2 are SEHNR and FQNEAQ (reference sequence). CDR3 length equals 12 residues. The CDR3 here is CASSPQGYGYTF. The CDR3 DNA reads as TGTGCCAGCAGTCCTCAGGGATATGGCTACACCTTC. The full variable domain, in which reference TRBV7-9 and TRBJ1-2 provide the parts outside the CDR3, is DTGVSQNPRHKITKRGQNVTFRCDPISEHNRLYWYRQTLGQGPEFLTYFQNEAQLEKSRLLSDRFSAERPKGSFSTLEIQRTEQGDSAMYLCASSPQGYGYTFGSGTRLTVV.